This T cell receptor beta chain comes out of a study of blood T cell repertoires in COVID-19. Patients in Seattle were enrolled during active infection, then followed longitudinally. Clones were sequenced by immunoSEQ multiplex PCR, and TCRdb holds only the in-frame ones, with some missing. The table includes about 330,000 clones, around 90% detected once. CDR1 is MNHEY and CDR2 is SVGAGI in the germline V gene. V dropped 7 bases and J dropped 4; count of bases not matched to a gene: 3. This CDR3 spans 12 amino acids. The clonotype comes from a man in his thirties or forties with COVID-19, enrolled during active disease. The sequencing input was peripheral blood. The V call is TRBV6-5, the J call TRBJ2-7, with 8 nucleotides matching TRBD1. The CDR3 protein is CASIRGPYEQYF. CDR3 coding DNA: TGTGCCAGCATCAGGGGGCCTTACGAGCAGTACTTC.